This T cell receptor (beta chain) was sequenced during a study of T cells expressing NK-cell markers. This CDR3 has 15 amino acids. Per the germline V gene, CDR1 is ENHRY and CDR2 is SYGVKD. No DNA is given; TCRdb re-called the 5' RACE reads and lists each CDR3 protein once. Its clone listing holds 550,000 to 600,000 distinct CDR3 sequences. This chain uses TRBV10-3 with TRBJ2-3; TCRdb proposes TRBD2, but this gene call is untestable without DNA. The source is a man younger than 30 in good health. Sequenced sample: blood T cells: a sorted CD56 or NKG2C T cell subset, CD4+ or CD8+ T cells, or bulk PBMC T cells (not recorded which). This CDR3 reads CAIREAGLSTDTQYF.